The entry that follows covers one TCR beta chain sequence. The V and J ends lost 4 bases and 0 bases, in that order; junction bases with no gene match: 16. The length of the CDR3 is 19 residues. The germline V gene has CDR1 KGHSH and CDR2 LQKENI. This entry is derived from a study of Ad26.COV2.S vaccination and SARS-CoV-2 variants. Stated treatment: approximately 18 received Ad26.COV2.S at low or high dose, single or two shots; roughly 5 received placebo; per-sample allocation not given. At day 63 after the first vaccine or placebo injection, samples were drawn. TCRdb's copy holds only in-frame clones and misses some; the assay was immunoSEQ multiplex PCR. The repertoire holds about 680,000 clones, with around 92% as singletons.

Sequenced here: peripheral blood, sampled in a trial of Ad26.COV2.S vaccine versus placebo. This chain connects TRBV18 to TRBJ1-1; 8 bases align to TRBD1. The clonotype originates from a person between 18 and 60 years old who received the Ad26.COV2.S COVID-19 vaccine or a placebo. The CDR3 DNA sequence: TGTGCCAGCTCACTCCTCCCTACCTGGACAGGGACCATGAACACTGAAGCTTTCTTT. Amino acid sequence: CASSLLPTWTGTMNTEAFF. Full variable domain (rest looked up from reference TRBV18 and TRBJ1-1): NAGVMQNPRHLVRRRGQEARLRCSPMKGHSHVYWYRQLPEEGLKFMVYLQKENIIDESGMPKERFSAEFPKEGPSILRIQQVVRGDSAAYFCASSLLPTWTGTMNTEAFFGQGTRLTVV.